The 30 T cell receptor beta chains given below trace back to one sample, sequenced in a study of blood T cell repertoires in COVID-19. The table came from immunoSEQ multiplex PCR; TCRdb's copy has only in-frame clones and leaves some out. Of 120,000 or so clones in the sample, about four fifths are singletons; the top ten hold less than 20%. The source material was peripheral blood. Every receptor here comes from a woman in her forties or fifties with acute or convalescent COVID-19.

This clone was observed a handful of times. The V call is TRBV7-8, the J call TRBJ2-1; 9 positions match TRBD1. CDR1 and CDR2 from the germline V gene are SGHVS and FQNEAQ. The CDR3 covers 15 residues. The trim removed 8 bases at V and 4 bases at J, leaving 9 bases unmatched. CDR3 residues: CASVRGTGSYNEQFF. The CDR3 DNA sequence: TGTGCCAGCGTCCGAGGGACAGGGTCTTACAATGAGCAGTTCTTC.

This chain joins TRBV10-2 and TRBJ2-5; perhaps TRBD2 as D (6 bases). The germline V gene encodes CDR1 WSHSY and CDR2 SAAADI. The germline V and J ends were trimmed by 8 bases and 5 bases, with 15 bases remaining between them. This CDR3 spans 13 amino acids. CDR3 bases: TGCGCCAGCCATGTTGGAGGGTATGAGACCCAGTACTTC. This encodes CASHVGGYETQYF.

This chain uses TRBV4-1 with TRBJ2-1, with D perhaps TRBD2 (6 bases). The CDR3 loop spans 12 amino acids. The V gene's germline CDR1 is MGHRA and CDR2 YSYEKL. The germline V and J ends were trimmed by 1 base and 12 bases, with 10 bases remaining between them. The CDR3 nucleotides are TGCGCCAGCAGCCAAGGGAGGGAAGGGCAGTTCTTC. It is translated as CASSQGREGQFF.

The V gene is TRBV13, the J gene TRBJ2-4, with unresolved D. CDR1 is PRHDT and CDR2 is FYEKMQ in the germline V gene (reference sequence). V lost 0 bases and J 0 bases, leaving 12 bases between the germline ends. The CDR3 length is 17 residues. The CDR3 reads CASSLGPFSLAKNIQYF. The CDR3 DNA follows: TGTGCCAGCAGCTTAGGCCCCTTCTCTCTAGCCAAAAACATTCAGTACTTC.

V and J are TRBV11-3 and TRBJ1-2; TRBD1 matches 7 bases. The CDR3 is 15 residues long. V trimming: 1 base; J trimming: 2 bases; junction bases outside the gene matches: 4. The germline V gene encodes CDR1 SGHNT and CDR2 YENEEA. CDR3 coding DNA: TGTGCCAGCAGCTTAGCCGTGACAGGGAACTATGGCTACACCTTC. Its translation is CASSLAVTGNYGYTF.

The rearrangement joins TRBV18 to TRBJ2-7, with 10 bases that match TRBD1. The V gene's germline CDR1 is KGHSH and CDR2 LQKENI. There are 18 residues in the CDR3. V trimming: 0 bases; J trimming: 9 bases; junction bases outside the gene matches: 17. In DNA, the CDR3 is TGTGCCAGCTCACCACCAACAAGTACCGGGACAGGGGCCCCTCGGCAGTACTTC. Translating gives CASSPPTSTGTGAPRQYF.

This chain links TRBV6-5 with TRBJ2-7; the D gene is possibly TRBD1 (6 bases). V lost 6 bases and J lost 2, with 14 bases in between. Germline V CDR1 and CDR2: MNHEY, SVGAGI. The CDR3 covers 14 residues. The CDR3 coding sequence is TGTGCCAGCAGCCACGACTCAGGGGCCTACGAGCAGTACTTC. This gives the protein CASSHDSGAYEQYF.

J is TRBJ2-2 and V is TRBV19; TRBD2 aligns across 13 bases. Losses at the gene ends were 6 bases for V and 0 bases for J; bases not matched to a gene: 1. The CDR3 runs 16 residues. CDR1 LNHDA and CDR2 SQIVND come from the germline V gene (reference sequence). The CDR3 DNA reads as TGTGCCAGTAGGACTAGCGGGGGGTCGAACACCGGGGAGCTGTTTTTT. Translated: CASRTSGGSNTGELFF.

The chain couples TRBV19 to TRBJ1-5, with 7 bases that match TRBD1. This CDR3 region has 12 residues. Germline V lookup: CDR1 LNHDA, CDR2 SQIVND (reference sequence). V gave up 5 bases and J gave up 7 bases; unmatched junction bases: 2. DNA of the CDR3: TGTGCCAGTAGTGGACAGGACCAGCCCCAGCATTTT. This codes for CASSGQDQPQHF.

The CDR3 loop is CASSSMNSGGIVNEQFF. CDR3 nucleotide sequence: TGCGCCAGCAGCTCGATGAACAGCGGGGGTATTGTCAATGAGCAGTTCTTC. V gene TRBV5-1 combines with J gene TRBJ2-1; 8 nucleotides line up with TRBD2. Germline V gene sequence: CDR1 SGHRS, CDR2 YFSETQ. This CDR3 contains 17 residues. The V gene end was trimmed by 3 bases and the J gene end by 6 bases; junction bases not matched to a gene: 14.

V usage is TRBV30 and J usage is TRBJ1-4; 8 positions match TRBD1. This CDR3 comprises 15 residues. The V and J ends lost 5 bases and 7 bases, in that order; junction bases with no gene match: 12. Germline V lookup: CDR1 GTSNPN, CDR2 SVGIG (reference sequence). This chain's CDR3 is CAWEKTGGQGEKLFF. The CDR3 DNA is TGTGCCTGGGAAAAAACAGGGGGGCAGGGTGAAAAACTGTTTTTT.

The rearrangement joins TRBV29-1 to TRBJ2-5, with 9 bases aligning to TRBD1. J gave up 2 bases and V 3 bases, and 4 bases lay outside the gene matches. This CDR3 comprises 14 residues. CDR1 is SQVTM and CDR2 is ANQGSEA in the germline V gene. The CDR3 DNA reads TGCAGCGTTGACTCACAGGGGGCACAAGAGACCCAGTACTTC. Translation: CSVDSQGAQETQYF.

The chain joins TRBV19 to TRBJ1-1; possible D gene TRBD1, 6 bases. The V end was cut by 8 bases, the J end by 4 bases, with 14 bases between. The germline gives CDR1 LNHDA, CDR2 SQIVND (reference sequence). The CDR3 is 13 amino acids. CDR3 bases: TGTGCCAGTGGCCGGGGCAGGGGCACTGAAGCTTTCTTT. Its protein is CASGRGRGTEAFF.

The rearrangement links TRBV15 to TRBJ2-4, with D perhaps matching TRBD1 (6 bases). CDR1 is LNHNV and CDR2 is YYDKDF in the germline V gene (reference sequence). The CDR3 is 23 amino acids. V was clipped by 5 bases and J by 0 bases, with 35 bases between them. The CDR3 region is CATSDKRTSRTAHSELAKNIQYF. CDR3 in DNA: TGTGCCACCAGCGATAAAAGGACGTCTAGGACAGCTCATTCAGAACTAGCCAAAAACATTCAGTACTTC.

This clone was counted between two and nine times. V is TRBV6-5 and J is TRBJ1-5; D is possibly TRBD1 (5 bases). There are 14 residues in the CDR3. Trimming shortened V by 6 bases and J by 1 base, and 10 bases separated the two germline ends. From germline, CDR1 is MNHEY and CDR2 SVGAGI. CDR3 region: CASSSGSSNQPQHF. CDR3 nucleotide sequence: TGTGCCAGCAGCTCAGGGTCAAGCAATCAGCCCCAGCATTTT.

This chain uses TRBV3-1 (or the pseudogene TRBV3-2) with TRBJ1-2; no clear D. V lost 0 bases and J lost 2, with 10 bases in between. Germline V gene data show CDR1 as LGHDT and CDR2 as YNNKEL (reference sequence). The CDR3 totals 15 residues. The CDR3 region is CASSQDARANYGYTF. CDR3 bases: TGTGCCAGCAGCCAAGACGCGAGAGCCAACTATGGCTACACCTTC.

CDR3 sequence (DNA): TGTGCCACCAGTGACGCCGGACAGGGAAGCGATGAGCAGTTCTTC. Translation: CATSDAGQGSDEQFF. The chain recombines TRBV24-1 with TRBJ2-1; TRBD1 matches 8 bases. Germline V gene data show CDR1 as KGHDR and CDR2 as SFDVKD. The CDR3 runs 15 residues. Trimming cost V 4 bases and J 8 bases; bases outside gene matches: 9.

The V call is TRBV19, the J call TRBJ2-1; TRBD2 aligns across 7 bases. The J segment lost 6 bases and the V segment lost 3 bases, leaving 5 bases of the junction unmatched. CDR1 and CDR2 (germline): LNHDA, SQIVND (reference sequence). The CDR3 is 14 residues long. The CDR3 sequence is CASSILGTTNEQFF. DNA for the CDR3: TGTGCCAGTAGTATCCTCGGGACTACCAATGAGCAGTTCTTC.

The chain employs TRBV2 and TRBJ2-1; D is possibly TRBD2 (6 bases). The CDR3 has 15 amino acids. V dropped 6 bases and J dropped 1 base, with 13 bases sitting between them. CDR1 and CDR2 from the germline V gene are SNHLY and FYNNEI. The CDR3 spells CASSVAVSSYNEQFF. The CDR3 DNA is TGTGCCAGCAGCGTAGCGGTTTCATCCTACAATGAGCAGTTCTTC. Complete variable domain (other parts from reference TRBV2 and TRBJ2-1): EPEVTQTPSHQVTQMGQEVILRCVPISNHLYFYWYRQILGQKVEFLVSFYNNEISEKSEIFDDQFSVERPDGSNFTLKIRSTKLEDSAMYFCASSVAVSSYNEQFFGPGTRLTVL.

The gene calls are TRBV7-9 and TRBJ2-1; D is undetermined. This CDR3 is 15 amino acids long. Between the trimmed V and J ends, which lost 1 base and 0 bases, there was a span of 7 bases. Germline loops: CDR1 SEHNR, CDR2 FQNEAQ (reference sequence). Written as DNA, the CDR3 is TGTGCCAGCAGCTTAGGGTTGAGCTCCTACAATGAGCAGTTCTTC. Residues: CASSLGLSSYNEQFF.

This clone appeared a few times. The V and J genes are TRBV6-6 and TRBJ1-6; 8 bases align to TRBD1. In germline, CDR1 is MNHNY, CDR2 SVGAGI (reference sequence). With 6 bases clipped from V and 7 bases from J, the junction kept 11 bases outside the gene matches. The CDR3 sequence is 16 residues long. The CDR3 nucleotides read TGTGCCAGCAGGTCATTGACAGGGGACCCAAATTCACCCCTCCACTTT. Its translation: CASRSLTGDPNSPLHF.

This clone has only a few counts. The chain carries TRBV9 and TRBJ1-3, with D uncertain. V gave up 0 bases and J gave up 7 bases, with 14 bases separating them. The CDR3 consists of 15 residues. Germline V gene sequence: CDR1 SGDLS, CDR2 YYNGEE. The CDR3 sequence is CASSVGGGNRNTIYF. DNA of the CDR3: TGTGCCAGCAGCGTAGGGGGAGGAAATCGGAACACCATATATTTT.

The chain uses TRBV29-1 and TRBJ2-3; no clear D gene. V lost 3 bases and J 2 bases, leaving 9 bases between the germline ends. Germline V gene sequence: CDR1 SQVTM, CDR2 ANQGSEA. CDR3 length: 13 amino acids. The CDR3 loop is CSVDSDHTDTQYF. The CDR3 nucleotides are TGCAGCGTTGACAGCGACCACACAGATACGCAGTATTTT.

A few counts support this clone. The V and J genes are TRBV5-4 and TRBJ2-5; 9 bases align to TRBD1. V shed 4 bases and J 5 bases; nucleotides not matched to a gene: 3. Germline CDR1 SGHNT, CDR2 YYREEE (reference sequence). The CDR3 is made up of 13 amino acids. The CDR3 region is CASSATGGETQYF. The CDR3 region has the DNA TGTGCCAGCAGCGCTACAGGGGGCGAGACCCAGTACTTC.

This chain links TRBV19 with TRBJ1-4, with a tentative D call TRBD1 (6 bases). The germline V and J ends were trimmed by 4 bases and 7 bases, with 16 bases remaining between them. The CDR3 loop spans 15 amino acids. Germline lookup yields CDR1 LNHDA and CDR2 SQIVND (reference sequence). The CDR3 region has the DNA TGTGCCAGTAGTAGGTCCGGGACACGACCTGAAAAACTGTTTTTT. This encodes CASSRSGTRPEKLFF.

This clone was detected only a few times. The chain recombines TRBV30 with TRBJ1-2; no clear D gene. V shed 1 base and J shed 4 bases, with 10 bases lying between them. CDR1 is GTSNPN and CDR2 is SVGIG in the germline V gene (reference sequence). This CDR3 has 13 residues. As DNA, the CDR3 is TGTGCCTGGAGTGACAGATACTTCTATGGCTACACCTTC. Its translation: CAWSDRYFYGYTF.

This rearrangement joins TRBV3-1 (or the pseudogene TRBV3-2) to TRBJ2-3; 7 bases agree with TRBD2. The germline V gene encodes CDR1 LGHDT and CDR2 YNNKEL (reference sequence). Losses at the gene ends were 8 bases for V and 4 bases for J; bases not matched to a gene: 15. The CDR3 loop spans 16 amino acids. Written as DNA, the CDR3 is TGTGCCAGCGGGGCGGTGTTGGCGGGGGAGGCAGATACGCAGTATTTT. This codes for CASGAVLAGEADTQYF.

This clone was seen a handful of times. This chain connects TRBV9 to TRBJ2-7; 14 positions match TRBD2. The CDR3 has 16 amino acids. V lost 1 base to trimming and J lost 5 bases; unmatched junction nucleotides: 5. Germline assignment: CDR1 SGDLS and CDR2 YYNGEE. The CDR3 is CASSVSGLAGGNEQYF. CDR3 in DNA: TGTGCCAGCAGCGTAAGTGGACTAGCGGGGGGTAACGAGCAGTACTTC.

The chain joins TRBV9 to TRBJ2-2; TRBD2 matches 8 bases. The CDR3 consists of 15 residues. Unmatched junction bases numbered 6, after V lost 1 base and J lost 7 bases. Germline V gives CDR1 SGDLS, CDR2 YYNGEE. CDR3: CASSVLRGAGGELFF. The CDR3 DNA sequence: TGTGCCAGCAGCGTACTGCGGGGGGCCGGCGGGGAGCTGTTTTTT.

The genes are TRBV3-1 (or the pseudogene TRBV3-2) and TRBJ1-2, with D maybe TRBD1 (6 bases). V lost 4 bases, J lost 13 bases, and 13 bases lay in between. CDR1 LGHDT and CDR2 YNNKEL come from the germline V gene (reference sequence). This CDR3 contains 11 residues. CDR3 protein: CASSLRQVFTF. DNA for the CDR3: TGTGCCAGCAGCCTTAGACAGGTTTTCACCTTC.